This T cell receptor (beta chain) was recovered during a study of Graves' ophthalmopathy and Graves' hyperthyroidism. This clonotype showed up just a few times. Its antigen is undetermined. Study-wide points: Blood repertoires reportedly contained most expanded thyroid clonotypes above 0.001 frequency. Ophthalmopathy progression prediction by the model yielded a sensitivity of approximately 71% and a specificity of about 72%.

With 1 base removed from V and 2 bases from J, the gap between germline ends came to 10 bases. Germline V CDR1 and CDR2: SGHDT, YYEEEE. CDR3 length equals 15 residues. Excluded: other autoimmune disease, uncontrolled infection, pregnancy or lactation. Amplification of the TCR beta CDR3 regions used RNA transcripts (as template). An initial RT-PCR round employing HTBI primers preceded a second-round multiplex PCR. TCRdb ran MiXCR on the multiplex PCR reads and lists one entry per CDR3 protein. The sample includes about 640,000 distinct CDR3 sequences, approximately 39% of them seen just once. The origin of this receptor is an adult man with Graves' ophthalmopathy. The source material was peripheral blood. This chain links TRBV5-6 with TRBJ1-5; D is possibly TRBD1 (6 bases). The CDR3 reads CASSLLGARNQPQHF. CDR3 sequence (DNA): TGTGCCAGCAGCTTGCTGGGGGCCCGCAATCAGCCCCAGCATTTT.